Below, 32 T cell receptor beta chains from the same sample are listed, as sequenced in a study of OX40 agonist ivuxolimab in advanced cancers. TCRdb's copy holds only in-frame clones and misses some; the assay was immunoSEQ multiplex PCR. The sample has 80,000 to 100,000 clones; about nine tenths are singletons. The starting material was CD4+ or CD8+ T cells sorted from blood, obtained in a trial of the OX40 agonist ivuxolimab. These TCRs come from an adult with an advanced solid tumor such as melanoma, head and neck, liver or kidney cancer.

This chain links TRBV6-5 with TRBJ2-1; D is possibly TRBD2 (6 bases). V was shortened by 4 bases and J by 6 bases, with 16 bases between the two germline ends. Germline-derived CDR1 and CDR2 are MNHEY and SVGAGI. CDR3 length equals 15 residues. The CDR3 DNA is TGTGCCAGCAGTTCTGAACTTGGGACTTCCAATGAGCAGTTCTTC. Encoded protein: CASSSELGTSNEQFF.

This clone was detected once. The V call is TRBV19, the J call TRBJ1-1; 11 nucleotides align to TRBD1. There are 16 residues in the CDR3. The germline V gene encodes CDR1 LNHDA and CDR2 SQIVND (reference sequence). V was clipped by 5 bases and J by 2 bases; unmatched bases: 7. The CDR3 is CASSPRDRGDNTEAFF. DNA for the CDR3: TGTGCCAGTAGTCCCCGGGACAGGGGGGATAACACTGAAGCTTTCTTT.

The chain carries TRBV7-9 and TRBJ2-3; weak D call: TRBD1 (5 bases). Germline CDR1 is SEHNR and CDR2 is FQNEAQ (reference sequence). The length of the CDR3 is 13 residues. Trimming cost V 6 bases and J 14 bases, with 21 bases left between them. The CDR3 region has the DNA TGTGCCAGCAGTCTAGAGGACATCCCCCGCCGGTATTTT. It specifies CASSLEDIPRRYF. Looking up the rest from reference TRBV7-9 and TRBJ2-3 gives the full variable domain: DTGVSQNPRHKITKRGQNVTFRCDPISEHNRLYWYRQTLGQGPEFLTYFQNEAQLEKSRLLSDRFSAERPKGSFSTLEIQRTEQGDSAMYLCASSLEDIPRRYFGPGTRLTVL.

This clone turned up a few times. Other nucleotide sequences in the sample specify the same CDR3. The rearrangement joins TRBV30 to TRBJ1-2; D uncertain. Germline CDR1 is GTSNPN and CDR2 is SVGIG (reference sequence). The CDR3 extends over 11 amino acids. Trimming left V 5 bases short and J 8 bases short, with 12 bases between. The CDR3 reads CAWARVLGYTF. The DNA of the CDR3 is TGTGCCTGGGCACGAGTTTTGGGCTACACCTTC.

CDR3 region: CASSPVWGGGKEIRDTQYF. CDR3 DNA: TGTGCCAGCAGCCCAGTCTGGGGCGGGGGGAAAGAAATAAGAGATACGCAGTATTTT. V usage is TRBV28 and J usage is TRBJ2-3; 8 bases align to TRBD2. The V gene end was trimmed by 6 bases and the J gene end by 5 bases; junction bases not matched to a gene: 22. This CDR3 contains 19 residues. Germline CDR1 and CDR2: MDHEN and SYDVKM.

This clone has a single count. The chain joins TRBV5-1 to TRBJ1-2, with a possible D match to TRBD1 (5 bases). V was cut by 2 bases and J by 8 bases, with 16 bases left in between. The germline V gene encodes CDR1 SGHRS and CDR2 YFSETQ. There are 14 residues in the CDR3. The CDR3, as DNA: TGCGCCAGCAGCTTCAAGTCCCCCGGGGGAGGCTACACCTTC. Protein sequence: CASSFKSPGGGYTF.

The chain links TRBV7-9 to TRBJ2-3; D remains unclear. The CDR3 is 12 amino acids. Germline CDR1 SEHNR, CDR2 FQNEAQ (reference sequence). Trimming took 1 base from V and 8 from J, leaving 7 bases between them. The CDR3 is CASSLVGGTQYF. The CDR3 DNA sequence: TGTGCCAGCAGCTTAGTTGGTGGTACGCAGTATTTT.

CDR3 region: CSASGTYEQYF. The CDR3 DNA follows: TGCAGTGCTAGTGGGACCTACGAGCAGTACTTC. This chain connects TRBV20-1 to TRBJ2-7; D unclear. This CDR3 region has 11 residues. Trimming took 3 bases from V and 2 from J, leaving 5 bases between them. Germline V lookup: CDR1 DFQATT, CDR2 SNEGSKA (reference sequence).

In its sample, this clone was seen once. The chain couples TRBV7-9 to TRBJ1-3; D might be TRBD1 (5 bases). Looked up from germline, CDR1 is SEHNR and CDR2 is FQNEAQ (reference sequence). Trimming left V 4 bases short and J 8 bases short, with 21 bases between. CDR3 length: 16 residues. CDR3 protein: CASSSVRGSLEDTIYF. The DNA for the CDR3 is TGTGCCAGCAGCTCAGTCCGGGGCTCTCTGGAGGACACCATATATTTT.

This clone was observed a single time. As DNA, the CDR3 is TGCGCCAGCAGCCCACGGACAGGGGAGAGCGAGACCCAGTACTTC. Translating gives CASSPRTGESETQYF. The rearrangement links TRBV5-1 to TRBJ2-5; 9 nucleotides line up with TRBD1. J gave up 5 bases and V 4 bases, and 9 bases lay outside the gene matches. This CDR3 region has 15 residues. The germline V gene encodes CDR1 SGHRS and CDR2 YFSETQ.

The rearrangement joins TRBV4-1 to TRBJ2-7; D perhaps matches TRBD2 (5 bases). The germline V and J ends were trimmed by 6 bases and 0 bases, with 9 bases remaining between them. CDR3 length: 13 residues. In germline, CDR1 is MGHRA, CDR2 YSYEKL. The DNA for the CDR3 is TGCGCCAGCAGTCTGAGGGACTCCTACGAGCAGTACTTC. Protein sequence: CASSLRDSYEQYF.

V is TRBV6-5 and J is TRBJ2-2; the D is unclear. Germline-derived CDR1 and CDR2 are MNHEY and SVGAGI. V lost 2 bases and J lost 7, with 8 bases in between. This CDR3 region has 13 residues. CDR3 in amino acids: CASSYTQYGELFF. The DNA of the CDR3 is TGTGCCAGCAGTTACACGCAATACGGGGAGCTGTTTTTT.

The chain is built from TRBV6-6 and TRBJ2-7; 11 nucleotides agree with TRBD1. V shed 4 bases and J 4 bases; nucleotides not matched to a gene: 6. Germline CDR1 MNHNY, CDR2 SVGAGI (reference sequence). The CDR3 contains 15 residues. Here the CDR3 reads CASSFQDRGRYEQYF. The CDR3 DNA follows: TGTGCCAGCAGTTTTCAGGACAGGGGGCGATACGAGCAGTACTTC.

In this sample, this clone turned up once. The chain is built from TRBV29-1 and TRBJ2-3; D remains unclear. From germline, CDR1 is SQVTM and CDR2 ANQGSEA. The CDR3 totals 10 residues. Trimming stripped 5 bases from V and 7 bases from J, with 7 bases between. The CDR3 region is CSVHTNTQYF. The CDR3 DNA is TGCAGCGTTCACACTAATACGCAGTATTTT.

The gene calls are TRBV7-9 and TRBJ1-5; 7 bases line up with TRBD1. Losses at the gene ends were 3 bases for V and 6 bases for J; bases not matched to a gene: 5. The CDR3 loop spans 14 amino acids. Germline loops: CDR1 SEHNR, CDR2 FQNEAQ (reference sequence). The CDR3 nucleotides are TGTGCCAGCAGCTTGGCAGGGGACAGTCAGCCCCAGCATTTT. Its protein product is CASSLAGDSQPQHF. Supplemented by reference TRBV7-9 and TRBJ1-5, the full variable domain reads DTGVSQNPRHKITKRGQNVTFRCDPISEHNRLYWYRQTLGQGPEFLTYFQNEAQLEKSRLLSDRFSAERPKGSFSTLEIQRTEQGDSAMYLCASSLAGDSQPQHFGDGTRLSIL.

The V gene is TRBV10-3, the J gene TRBJ2-5; TRBD2 aligns across 8 bases. The CDR3 length is 14 residues. The ends lost 6 bases at V and 5 bases at J; junction bases unmatched: 8. From germline, CDR1 is ENHRY and CDR2 SYGVKD. The CDR3 reads CAIRGPRGGETQYF. CDR3 sequence (DNA): TGTGCCATCAGGGGACCCCGGGGGGGGGAGACCCAGTACTTC.

The chain recombines TRBV5-1 with TRBJ2-3, with D hard to call. Trimming took off 4 bases at V and 4 bases at J, with 10 bases between the two ends. This CDR3 has 13 amino acids. Germline loops: CDR1 SGHRS, CDR2 YFSETQ. CDR3 sequence reads: CASSPVEPDTQYF. The CDR3 DNA is TGCGCCAGCAGCCCGGTCGAACCAGATACGCAGTATTTT.

The chain uses TRBV5-4 and TRBJ2-2; perhaps D is TRBD1 or TRBD2 (5 bases each). Per germline, CDR1 SGHNT and CDR2 YYREEE (reference sequence). The CDR3 runs 13 residues. Trimming shortened V by 1 base and J by 12 bases, and 13 bases separated the two germline ends. The CDR3 bases are TGTGCCAGCAGCTTGCTGGGGGACGGCAAGCTGTTTTTT. It translates to CASSLLGDGKLFF.

The chain uses TRBV19 and TRBJ1-1; TRBD1 might be the D (5 bases). This CDR3 has 12 amino acids. Trimming took off 3 bases at V and 7 bases at J, with 9 bases between the two ends. CDR1 is LNHDA, CDR2 SQIVND, per germline (reference sequence). DNA for the CDR3: TGTGCCAGTAGTATTCGGGGGGATGAAGCTTTCTTT. Its translation: CASSIRGDEAFF.

CDR3 sequence: CASLKTGTYEQYF. In DNA form, the CDR3 reads TGTGCCAGCCTCAAGACGGGCACCTACGAGCAGTACTTC. The chain combines TRBV27 with TRBJ2-7; D remains ambiguous. This CDR3 is built from 13 residues. CDR1 is MNHEY, CDR2 SMNVEV, per germline (reference sequence). Trimming pared 8 bases from V and 2 bases from J, leaving 13 bases between.

V is TRBV5-4 and J is TRBJ2-3; 7 positions agree with TRBD1. Per the germline V gene, CDR1 is SGHNT and CDR2 is YYREEE (reference sequence). The ends lost 0 bases at V and 3 bases at J; junction bases unmatched: 4. The CDR3 has 15 residues. CDR3 sequence: CASSLVAGGTDTQYF. In DNA, the CDR3 is TGTGCCAGCAGCTTGGTAGCAGGGGGTACAGATACGCAGTATTTT.

V gene TRBV6-5 combines with J gene TRBJ1-1; TRBD1 might be the D (5 bases). Trimming left V 5 bases short and J 0 bases short, with 7 bases between. CDR1 MNHEY and CDR2 SVGAGI come from the germline V gene. The CDR3 extends over 13 amino acids. CDR3 nucleotides: TGTGCCAGCAGTCCACAGGTGAACACTGAAGCTTTCTTT. It translates to CASSPQVNTEAFF.

The V gene is TRBV5-1, the J gene TRBJ1-1; D is unclear. The CDR3 length is 14 residues. Trimming left V 0 bases short and J 0 bases short, with 6 bases between. The germline V gene encodes CDR1 SGHRS and CDR2 YFSETQ. CDR3 in DNA: TGCGCCAGCAGCTTGGCGTCAATGAACACTGAAGCTTTCTTT. Its translation: CASSLASMNTEAFF.

The chain recombines TRBV2 with TRBJ1-2; D gene unclear. The CDR3 has 12 amino acids. Deletions cut 4 bases from V and 6 bases from J, with 9 bases between. CDR1 is SNHLY and CDR2 is FYNNEI in the germline V gene. CDR3 nucleotides: TGTGCCAGCAGTGTCTCGGGGAATGGCTACACCTTC. Translation gives CASSVSGNGYTF.

The CDR3 protein is CASSSVRDRGSRETQYF. DNA of the CDR3: TGTGCCAGCAGCTCCGTGAGGGACAGGGGTTCTCGAGAGACCCAGTACTTC. The rearrangement joins TRBV5-6 to TRBJ2-5, with 10 nucleotides matching TRBD1. The V segment lost 3 bases and the J segment 4 bases; nucleotides outside the gene matches: 12. Germline V gives CDR1 SGHDT, CDR2 YYEEEE. The CDR3 is made up of 17 amino acids.

The gene calls are TRBV15 and TRBJ1-1, with TRBD1 matching 7 bases. The CDR3 spans 13 residues. The J segment lost 7 bases and the V segment lost 5 bases, leaving 7 bases of the junction unmatched. Germline CDR1 LNHNV, CDR2 YYDKDF (reference sequence). CDR3 nucleotides: TGTGCCACCAGCGGATACACAGGGGTTGAAGCTTTCTTT. Translated, it gives CATSGYTGVEAFF.

The chain employs TRBV9 and TRBJ2-2, with 9 nucleotides matching TRBD2. The CDR3 is 16 residues long. The J segment lost 7 bases and the V segment lost 1 base, leaving 8 bases of the junction unmatched. In germline, CDR1 is SGDLS, CDR2 YYNGEE. The CDR3 sequence is CASSVRSGGRSGELFF. The CDR3 bases are TGTGCCAGCAGCGTACGTAGCGGGGGTCGTAGCGGGGAGCTGTTTTTT.

The chain carries TRBV7-9 and TRBJ2-7; D might be TRBD2 (6 bases). The V and J ends lost 8 bases and 1 base respectively, with 15 bases between them. Germline CDR1 reads SEHNR; CDR2 reads FQNEAQ (reference sequence). The CDR3 covers 14 residues. CDR3 region: CASGVAASSYEQYF. CDR3 coding DNA: TGTGCCAGCGGCGTAGCGGCTTCTTCCTACGAGCAGTACTTC.

Of note for this clone: The junction shows a germline mismatch at one end, possibly a read error. The V call is TRBV6-5, the J call TRBJ1-2; TRBD1 aligns across 8 bases. The CDR3 covers 15 residues. CDR1 is MNHEY, CDR2 SVGAGI, per germline. The CDR3 sequence: CASSYSGRQGANRYF. The CDR3, as DNA: TGTGCCAGCAGTTACTCGGGTCGGCAGGGGGCGAATCGTTACTTC.

This chain links TRBV19 with TRBJ1-1, with D tentatively TRBD1 (5 bases). Trimming took 7 bases from V and 4 from J, leaving 22 bases between them. Germline V CDR1 and CDR2: LNHDA, SQIVND (reference sequence). This CDR3 is 16 amino acids long. The CDR3 reads CASISKRGVLGTEAFF. CDR3 DNA: TGTGCCAGTATATCGAAACGGGGGGTTTTAGGCACTGAAGCTTTCTTT.

V usage is TRBV7-2 and J usage is TRBJ2-2, with TRBD1 as a possible D gene (6 bases). Germline-derived CDR1 and CDR2 are SGHTA and FQGNSA. The germline V and J ends were trimmed by 2 bases and 5 bases, with 24 bases remaining between them. The CDR3 length is 19 residues. This CDR3 is CASSLIGRQGKVGTGELFF. CDR3 DNA sequence: TGTGCCAGCAGCTTAATCGGGCGGCAGGGGAAAGTTGGGACCGGGGAGCTGTTTTTT.

The genes are TRBV11-2 and TRBJ2-3; D ambiguous. The CDR3 has 18 amino acids. CDR1 is SGHAT and CDR2 is FQNNGV in the germline V gene. V shed 6 bases and J shed 4 bases, with 26 bases lying between them. The CDR3 reads CASSPWGSARILADTQYF. DNA for the CDR3: TGTGCCAGCAGTCCCTGGGGTTCGGCGCGCATCCTTGCAGATACGCAGTATTTT.